A selection of T cell receptor beta chains follows, all from one sample in a study of cytomegalovirus exposure and HLA in healthy donors. Generated by immunoSEQ multiplex PCR, the TCRdb table keeps only in-frame clones and is missing some. The data contain some 150,000 clones, roughly four fifths of them singletons. Input material: PBMCs. The receptors originated from a woman in her forties in good health and CMV-seronegative. The CDR3 runs from the conserved cysteine through the conserved F or W. D genes are given only for firm matches. The size entry is marked missing in some rows and otherwise reads once, few, many or a size class.

j_gene,len,abundance,d_gene,v_gene,CDR3aa,CDR3nt
TRBJ2-2,14,NA,NA,TRBV7-9,CASRTTENTGELFF,TGTGCCAGCAGGACGACAGAAAACACCGGGGAGCTGTTTTTT
TRBJ2-5,14,NA,NA,TRBV29-1,CSGRAQIVSETQYF,TGCAGCGGGCGGGCACAAATTGTTTCGGAGACCCAGTACTTC
TRBJ1-1,13,NA,NA,TRBV29-1,CSVGGGRIAEAFF,TGCAGCGTCGGGGGGGGTAGAATTGCTGAAGCTTTCTTT
TRBJ2-7,15,NA,NA,TRBV19,CASSVPGPNSYEQYF,TGTGCCAGTAGTGTTCCGGGTCCGAACTCCTACGAGCAGTACTTC
TRBJ2-7,12,NA,NA,TRBV7-9,CSSSLRGWEQYF,TGTTCCAGCAGCTTACGAGGGTGGGAGCAGTACTTC
TRBJ2-1,14,few,TRBD2,TRBV6-1,CASSETSGSSEQFF,TGTGCCAGCAGTGAAACTAGCGGGAGCAGTGAGCAGTTCTTC
TRBJ2-3,14,NA,TRBD2,TRBV6-6,CASNGGARADTQYF,TGTGCCAGCAACGGGGGGGCGCGCGCAGATACGCAGTATTTT
TRBJ1-1,15,NA,NA,TRBV10-3,CAIRVRDAEGTEAFF,TGTGCCATCAGAGTCCGGGACGCGGAGGGAACTGAAGCTTTCTTT
TRBJ2-3,15,NA,TRBD2,TRBV28,CASSETSVGPDTQYF,TGTGCCAGCAGTGAGACTAGCGTAGGCCCAGATACGCAGTATTTT
TRBJ1-3,14,NA,NA,TRBV19,CASSIPGSGNTIYF,TGTGCCAGTAGTATTCCAGGATCTGGAAACACCATATATTTT
TRBJ2-1,15,NA,NA,TRBV11-2,CASSLEAGKRNEQFF,TGTGCCAGCAGCTTAGAGGCGGGAAAGAGGAATGAGCAGTTCTTC
TRBJ2-7,14,NA,TRBD2,TRBV13,CASGSGGSSYEQYF,TGTGCCAGCGGGTCGGGAGGGTCCTCCTACGAGCAGTACTTC
TRBJ2-2,13,NA,TRBD1,TRBV30,CAWAGQGAGELFF,TGTGCCTGGGCGGGACAGGGGGCCGGGGAGCTGTTTTTT
TRBJ2-5,15,few,TRBD2,TRBV5-4,CASSRKLAEQETQYF,TGTGCCAGCTCTCGGAAACTAGCGGAGCAAGAGACCCAGTACTTC
TRBJ1-2,15,few,TRBD1,TRBV9,CASSVGTAINYGYTF,TGTGCCAGCAGCGTCGGGACAGCTATAAACTATGGCTACACCTTC
TRBJ2-5,15,NA,TRBD1,TRBV7-9,CASSTTGGSQETQYF,TGTGCCAGCAGTACGACAGGGGGTTCCCAAGAGACCCAGTACTTC
TRBJ1-5,13,NA,NA,TRBV4-3,CASSQAGGKPQHF,TGCGCCAGCAGCCAAGCGGGAGGGAAGCCCCAGCATTTT
TRBJ1-1,15,NA,NA,TRBV2,CASRRDARGATEAFF,TGTGCCAGCAGGAGAGACGCCAGGGGAGCCACTGAAGCTTTCTTT
TRBJ2-1,14,NA,TRBD1,TRBV25-1,CASSLQGASNEQFF,TGTGCCAGCAGCCTACAGGGGGCGTCGAATGAGCAGTTCTTC
TRBJ2-3,16,NA,TRBD2,TRBV5-1,CASSLVLAESTDTQYF,TGCGCCAGCAGCTTGGTCCTAGCGGAGAGCACAGATACGCAGTATTTT
TRBJ2-7,14,NA,TRBD2,TRBV14,CASSHSGLGTRQYF,TGTGCCAGCAGCCACTCGGGACTAGGTACCCGGCAGTACTTC
TRBJ2-1,16,once,TRBD2,TRBV7-2,CASSLKGPSGYNEQFF,TGTGCCAGCAGCTTAAAAGGGCCTAGCGGGTACAATGAGCAGTTCTTC
TRBJ2-1,13,NA,NA,TRBV4-3,CASSQDVGLEQFF,TGCGCCAGCAGCCAAGATGTGGGGCTGGAGCAGTTCTTC
TRBJ2-7,15,NA,NA,TRBV4-1,CASSQEVSRVREQYF,TGCGCCAGCAGCCAAGAGGTATCCAGGGTGCGCGAGCAGTACTTC
TRBJ1-1,14,NA,TRBD1,TRBV7-9,CASSLGGGETEAFF,TGTGCCAGCAGCTTAGGAGGGGGCGAGACTGAAGCTTTCTTT
TRBJ2-7,16,NA,NA,TRBV28,CASPKLASSFVYEQYF,TGTGCCAGCCCCAAACTGGCATCTAGTTTTGTGTACGAGCAGTACTTC
TRBJ2-4,16,NA,NA,TRBV2,CASSEAGRLAKNIQYF,TGTGCCAGCAGTGAAGCCGGCAGGTTAGCCAAAAACATTCAGTACTTC
TRBJ1-2,15,NA,TRBD1,TRBV7-2,CASSPSQGAAYGYTF,TGTGCCAGCAGCCCAAGCCAGGGGGCTGCCTATGGCTACACCTTC
TRBJ2-3,16,once,TRBD1,TRBV28,CASEIGQGTRTDTQYF,TGTGCCAGCGAAATAGGACAGGGGACCCGCACAGATACGCAGTATTTT
TRBJ2-1,13,NA,NA,TRBV19,CASSKNTGNEQFF,TGTGCCAGTAGTAAAAACACAGGGAATGAGCAGTTCTTC
TRBJ2-7,16,NA,TRBD2,TRBV7-2,CASSLAGTSGSYEQYF,TGTGCCAGCAGCTTAGCCGGGACTAGCGGATCCTACGAGCAGTACTTC
TRBJ2-7,14,NA,NA,TRBV5-4,CASSFARDNNEQYF,TGTGCCAGCAGCTTCGCCCGGGACAATAACGAGCAGTACTTC
TRBJ2-7,15,NA,NA,TRBV9,CASSVGLSVSYEQYF,TGTGCCAGCAGCGTAGGCTTGAGCGTCTCCTACGAGCAGTACTTC
TRBJ1-5,16,NA,TRBD1,TRBV28,CASSLMGQGAGQPQHF,TGTGCCAGCAGTTTAATGGGACAGGGGGCAGGGCAGCCCCAGCATTTT
TRBJ2-1,12,NA,NA,TRBV11-2,CASSSGSNEQFF,TGTGCCAGCAGCAGTGGCTCCAATGAGCAGTTCTTC
TRBJ1-1,14,few,NA,TRBV5-1,CASSPPLTGTEAFF,TGCGCCAGCAGCCCCCCGCTAACAGGGACTGAAGCTTTCTTT
TRBJ1-1,14,NA,TRBD1,TRBV19,CASNKQGANTEAFF,TGTGCCAGTAACAAGCAGGGGGCAAACACTGAAGCTTTCTTT
TRBJ1-1,17,NA,NA,TRBV28,CASSLPWGRAGSTEAFF,TGTGCCAGCAGTTTACCCTGGGGGAGGGCGGGGAGCACTGAAGCTTTCTTT
TRBJ1-5,17,NA,TRBD1,TRBV23-1,CASSQLNRDRGVEPQHF,TGCGCCAGCAGTCAGCTCAACCGGGACAGGGGGGTAGAGCCCCAGCATTTT
TRBJ2-6,16,NA,TRBD1,TRBV5-1,CASGTTGGAGANVLTF,TGCGCCAGCGGTACAACAGGGGGCGCTGGGGCCAACGTCCTGACTTTC
TRBJ1-3,16,NA,NA,TRBV30,CAWRGRGGYPGNTIYF,TGTGCCTGGAGGGGAAGAGGAGGGTACCCTGGAAACACCATATATTTT
TRBJ2-5,15,NA,NA,TRBV27,CASSSQGAEGETQYF,TGTGCCAGCAGTTCCCAGGGAGCGGAGGGGGAGACCCAGTACTTC
TRBJ2-5,16,NA,TRBD1,TRBV7-9,CASSPRLTGGQETQYF,TGTGCCAGCAGCCCTCGACTGACAGGGGGTCAAGAGACCCAGTACTTC
TRBJ1-5,15,NA,NA,TRBV5-4,CASSQIWDTDQPQHF,TGCGCCAGCAGCCAAATTTGGGACACAGATCAGCCCCAGCATTTT
TRBJ2-7,15,NA,TRBD2,TRBV7-3,CASSLGGGGPYEQYF,TGTGCCAGCAGCTTGGGTGGCGGGGGACCCTACGAGCAGTACTTC
TRBJ2-7,13,NA,NA,TRBV5-6,CASSLALRDEQYF,TGTGCCAGCAGCTTGGCCCTACGGGACGAGCAGTACTTC
TRBJ1-2,15,once,NA,TRBV28,CASSPQWAKAYGYTF,TGTGCCAGCAGTCCTCAATGGGCAAAGGCCTATGGCTACACCTTC
TRBJ2-5,14,NA,TRBD2,TRBV7-9,CASSSSGILSEQYF,TGTGCCAGCAGCTCTAGCGGGATTTTGAGTGAGCAGTACTTC
TRBJ1-1,14,NA,NA,TRBV18,CASSPLYRNTEAFF,TGTGCCAGCTCACCATTATACAGAAACACTGAAGCTTTCTTT
TRBJ2-7,15,once,TRBD2,TRBV19,CASSIGAGALYEQYF,TGTGCCAGTAGTATAGGTGCGGGAGCTCTCTACGAGCAGTACTTC
TRBJ2-1,18,NA,NA,TRBV4-3,CASSQEAYGGPVYNEQFF,TGCGCCAGCAGCCAAGAAGCGTACGGAGGGCCGGTCTACAATGAGCAGTTCTTC
TRBJ1-2,15,once,TRBD1,TRBV19,CAVGRGGQALGGYTF,TGTGCCGTTGGCAGGGGGGGACAGGCCCTAGGAGGCTACACCTTC
TRBJ2-7,15,NA,TRBD2,TRBV6-6,CASSYETSGAYEQYF,TGTGCCAGCAGTTACGAGACTAGCGGGGCCTACGAGCAGTACTTC
TRBJ1-5,13,NA,NA,TRBV6-1,CASKENTNQPQHF,TGTGCCAGCAAGGAGAATACCAATCAGCCCCAGCATTTT
TRBJ1-1,15,NA,NA,TRBV14,CASSPSLSGNTEAFF,TGTGCCAGCAGCCCTTCCCTGTCAGGGAACACTGAAGCTTTCTTT
TRBJ2-7,14,NA,TRBD1,TRBV6-6,CASTEDRRPYEQYF,TGTGCCAGCACCGAGGACAGGAGGCCCTACGAGCAGTACTTC
TRBJ1-2,13,NA,TRBD1,TRBV5-6,CASSRGRGDGYTF,TGTGCCAGCAGCAGGGGGCGGGGGGATGGCTACACCTTC